A single sample is the source of the 9 T cell receptor beta chains below, sequenced in a study of CD8 T cells in ankylosing spondylitis. MiXCR, applied by TCRdb to the 5' RACE reads, yields one record per CDR3 protein. The table shows approximately 110,000 distinct CDR3 sequences, with more than 20% occurring only once. Material for sequencing was synovial fluid, either unsorted or a sorted T cell fraction (not recorded which). The receptor set was obtained from a male donor with ankylosing spondylitis.

This clonotype has a count of ten or more. The J gene is TRBJ2-7, the V gene TRBV5-1; 8 positions agree with TRBD1. This CDR3 is built from 16 residues. CDR1 is SGHRS, CDR2 YFSETQ, per germline. V lost 4 bases and J lost 2; bases outside the gene matches: 11. This CDR3 reads CASSLPGTGFTYEQYF. The CDR3 coding sequence is TGCGCCAGCAGCCTGCCTGGGACAGGATTTACCTACGAGCAGTACTTC.

The table lists this clonotype with a few counts. The rearrangement links TRBV10-3 to TRBJ2-3; 13 bases align to TRBD2. The CDR3 covers 16 residues. Germline values: CDR1 ENHRY, CDR2 SYGVKD. J gave up 1 base and V 5 bases, and 3 bases lay outside the gene matches. The CDR3 nucleotides are TGTGCCATCAGTAGTACTAGCGGGAGGGGCACAGATACGCAGTATTTT. It is translated as CAISSTSGRGTDTQYF.

This clonotype was seen a handful of times. The rearrangement links TRBV10-3 to TRBJ2-7; tentative D call: TRBD2 (6 bases). The CDR3 has 15 amino acids. V lost 3 bases to trimming and J lost 0 bases, with 12 bases between them. The germline gives CDR1 ENHRY, CDR2 SYGVKD. CDR3 DNA: TGTGCCATCAGTGAAAAAGCGGGCGGCTCCTACGAGCAGTACTTC. This translates into CAISEKAGGSYEQYF.

This clonotype showed up just a few times. The chain joins TRBV5-1 to TRBJ1-1; D perhaps matches TRBD1 (5 bases). CDR1 SGHRS and CDR2 YFSETQ come from the germline V gene. This CDR3 has 15 amino acids. Trimming stripped 0 bases from V and 7 bases from J, with 16 bases between. CDR3 coding DNA: TGCGCCAGCAGCTTGGAAATAGGGGCGAACGGTGAAGCTTTCTTT. Amino acids: CASSLEIGANGEAFF.

This clonotype was picked up a small number of times. CDR3 amino acids: CSARPSTDTQYF. In nucleotides, the CDR3 is TGCAGTGCTAGACCTAGCACAGATACGCAGTATTTT. The chain has TRBV20-1 and TRBJ2-3; D uncertain. This CDR3 contains 12 residues. Germline V lookup: CDR1 DFQATT, CDR2 SNEGSKA (reference sequence). V lost 2 bases and J lost 0, with 3 bases in between.

The table lists this clonotype with a few counts. This chain uses TRBV7-8 with TRBJ2-7; possible D gene TRBD1, 6 bases. Deletions cut 6 bases from V and 0 bases from J, with 15 bases between. Germline V lookup: CDR1 SGHVS, CDR2 FQNEAQ. The CDR3 totals 15 residues. The CDR3 sequence: CASSPTGINSYEQYV. The CDR3 DNA is TGTGCCAGCAGTCCTACAGGGATAAACTCCTACGAGCAGTACGTC.

This clonotype turned up a few times. The chain recombines TRBV28 with TRBJ2-5; 12 bases match TRBD2. Germline CDR1 reads MDHEN; CDR2 reads SYDVKM. Trimming removed 0 bases from V and 2 bases from J; junction bases left unmatched: 4. This CDR3 is 17 amino acids long. In nucleotides, the CDR3 is TGTGCCAGCAGTTTATGGACTAGCGGGAGTAGTCAAGAGACCCAGTACTTC. As protein: CASSLWTSGSSQETQYF.

The chain recombines TRBV5-6 with TRBJ2-7; 14 bases are a match to TRBD2. This CDR3 has 18 amino acids. J gave up 2 bases and V 4 bases, and 11 bases lay outside the gene matches. The germline V gene encodes CDR1 SGHDT and CDR2 YYEEEE. The CDR3 sequence: CASSPGAGLAGVPYEQYF. The CDR3 DNA is TGTGCCAGCAGCCCTGGGGCGGGACTAGCGGGAGTCCCCTACGAGCAGTACTTC.

This clonotype was seen a handful of times. V and J are TRBV27 and TRBJ2-7, with a weak D call TRBD1 (7 bases). V lost 7 bases to trimming and J lost 2 bases, with 15 bases between them. This CDR3 spans 14 amino acids. CDR1 is MNHEY, CDR2 SMNVEV, per germline (reference sequence). CDR3 DNA: TGTGCCAGCATAAACAGCAGGGGGGCCTACGAGCAGTACTTC. It codes for CASINSRGAYEQYF.